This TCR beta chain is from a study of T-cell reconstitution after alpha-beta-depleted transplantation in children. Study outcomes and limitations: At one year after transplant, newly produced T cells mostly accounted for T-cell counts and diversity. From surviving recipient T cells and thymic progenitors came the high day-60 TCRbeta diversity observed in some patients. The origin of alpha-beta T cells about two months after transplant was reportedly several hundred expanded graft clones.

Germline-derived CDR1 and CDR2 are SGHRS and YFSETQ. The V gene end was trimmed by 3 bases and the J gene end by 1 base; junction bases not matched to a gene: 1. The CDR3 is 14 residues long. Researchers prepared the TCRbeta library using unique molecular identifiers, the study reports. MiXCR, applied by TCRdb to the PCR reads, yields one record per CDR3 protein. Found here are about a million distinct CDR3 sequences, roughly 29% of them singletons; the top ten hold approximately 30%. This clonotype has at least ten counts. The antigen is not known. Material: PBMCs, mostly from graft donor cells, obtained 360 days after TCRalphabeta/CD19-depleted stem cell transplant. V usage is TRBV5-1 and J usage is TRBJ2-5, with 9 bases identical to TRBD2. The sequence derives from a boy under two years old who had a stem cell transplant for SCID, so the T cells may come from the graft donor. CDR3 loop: CASSSTSGQETQYF. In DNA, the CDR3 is TGCGCCAGCAGCTCGACTAGCGGCCAAGAGACCCAGTACTTC.